These 26 T cell receptor beta chains share one sample of origin, sequenced in a study of blood T cells in healthy people across ages. A second PCR, run for about 7 to 11 cycles, used a sample-barcoded 5' primer plus a J-beta primer mix. Via MiXCR, TCRdb re-called the 5' RACE reads, giving one row per CDR3 protein. The sample yields about 1.4 million distinct CDR3 sequences, around 55% seen once. The sequenced material came from blood. The receptors originated from a man younger than 35 in good health.

This clonotype has just a few counts. The rearrangement links TRBV4-1 to TRBJ1-2; D is ambiguous. The CDR3 runs to 13 residues. Germline CDR1 reads MGHRA; CDR2 reads YSYEKL. V was pared by 0 bases and J by 8 bases, with 10 bases between. CDR3 loop: CASSQEARRGYTF. The CDR3 coding sequence is TGCGCCAGCAGCCAAGAGGCCAGGCGGGGCTACACCTTC.

This chain uses TRBV27 with TRBJ2-1; 9 positions agree with TRBD2. Germline V gene data show CDR1 as MNHEY and CDR2 as SMNVEV (reference sequence). The length of the CDR3 is 15 residues. The J segment lost 8 bases and the V segment lost 5 bases, leaving 10 bases of the junction unmatched. CDR3 nucleotide sequence: TGTGCCAGCAGTCTTAGCGGGGGCTATCTGGATGAGCAGTTCTTC. It codes for CASSLSGGYLDEQFF.

The rearrangement uses TRBV4-1 and TRBJ2-1; D unclear. CDR1 and CDR2 from the germline V gene are MGHRA and YSYEKL. The CDR3 runs to 16 residues. Trimming removed 4 bases at V and 0 bases at J, with 13 bases between. The CDR3 DNA reads as TGCGCCAGCAGCCCTAAGGGCCGTACCTCCTACAATGAGCAGTTCTTC. This translates into CASSPKGRTSYNEQFF.

This chain joins TRBV11-2 and TRBJ2-6; D not certain. Germline V CDR1 and CDR2: SGHAT, FQNNGV. This CDR3 spans 13 amino acids. The V end was cut by 7 bases, the J end by 4 bases, with 8 bases between. CDR3 in amino acids: CASTLPGANVLTF. CDR3 bases: TGTGCCAGCACCTTGCCCGGGGCCAACGTCCTGACTTTC.

In this sample, this clonotype turned up many times. The chain recombines TRBV25-1 with TRBJ1-1; D gene ambiguous. Germline CDR1 MGHDK, CDR2 SYGVNS. Deletions cut 6 bases from V and 4 bases from J, with 18 bases between. The CDR3 consists of 15 residues. For the CDR3, the DNA is TGTGCCAGCAGCGATTCTGCGAGGGTTGTCACTGAAGCTTTCTTT. Its translation is CASSDSARVVTEAFF. The full variable domain, its missing parts supplied by reference TRBV25-1 and TRBJ1-1, is EADIYQTPRYLVIGTGKKITLECSQTMGHDKMYWYQQDPGMELHLIHYSYGVNSTEKGDLSSESTVSRIRTEHFPLTLESARPSHTSQYLCASSDSARVVTEAFFGQGTRLTVV.

This clonotype appeared a few times. The genes are TRBV4-1 and TRBJ2-7; D perhaps matches TRBD1 (5 bases). The CDR3 has 17 amino acids. CDR1 is MGHRA, CDR2 YSYEKL, per germline. V lost 2 bases to trimming and J lost 6 bases, with 23 bases between them. The CDR3 here is CASSQSSIRSRESEQYF. For the CDR3, the DNA is TGCGCCAGCAGCCAATCGAGTATACGCAGCAGGGAATCCGAGCAGTACTTC.

V gene TRBV4-1 combines with J gene TRBJ2-1; 8 positions match TRBD1. The V and J ends lost 8 bases and 8 bases, in that order; junction bases with no gene match: 5. CDR3 length: 12 residues. Per the germline V gene, CDR1 is MGHRA and CDR2 is YSYEKL. The CDR3 is CASRRGLDEQFF. DNA of the CDR3: TGCGCCAGCCGCAGGGGGCTGGATGAGCAGTTCTTC.

This chain uses TRBV27 with TRBJ1-2, with TRBD1 as a possible D gene (6 bases). The CDR3 runs to 15 residues. Germline CDR1 is MNHEY and CDR2 is SMNVEV (reference sequence). V shed 2 bases and J shed 8 bases, with 18 bases lying between them. CDR3 nucleotide sequence: TGTGCCAGCAGTTTACTCCCAGGGGAGGCCGGGGGCTACACCTTC. Protein product: CASSLLPGEAGGYTF.

V and J are TRBV6-2 or TRBV6-3 and TRBJ2-5; unclear D gene. This CDR3 is built from 17 residues. V was pared by 6 bases and J by 2 bases, with 22 bases between. Germline CDR1 MNHEY, CDR2 SVGEGT. This CDR3 reads CASSHLENWPQQETQYF. The CDR3 coding sequence is TGTGCCAGCAGCCACCTAGAAAATTGGCCCCAACAAGAGACCCAGTACTTC.

V usage is TRBV20-1 and J usage is TRBJ2-1; D not resolved. The germline V gene has CDR1 DFQATT and CDR2 SNEGSKA (reference sequence). Trimming took off 6 bases at V and 9 bases at J, with 18 bases between the two ends. This CDR3 comprises 13 residues. For the CDR3, the DNA is TGCAGTGCAGAACTGGACGGGCCGGCTGAGCAGTTCTTC. Residues: CSAELDGPAEQFF.

V is TRBV9 and J is TRBJ2-3, with a weak D call TRBD1 (6 bases). Germline CDR1 and CDR2: SGDLS and YYNGEE. V was shortened by 4 bases and J by 2 bases, with 20 bases between the two germline ends. The CDR3 is 17 amino acids. CDR3 sequence reads: CASSFPRDKGHTDTQYF. The CDR3, as DNA: TGTGCCAGCAGCTTTCCCCGGGACAAAGGACACACAGATACGCAGTATTTT.

The chain uses TRBV12-3 or TRBV12-4 and TRBJ2-2; the match to TRBD1 covers 8 bases. The trim removed 6 bases at V and 4 bases at J, leaving 10 bases unmatched. The CDR3 sequence is 16 residues long. The CDR3 region is CASSHNRGRSTGELFF. The CDR3 DNA reads as TGTGCCAGCAGCCATAACAGGGGGAGGAGCACCGGGGAGCTGTTTTTT.

This clonotype was recorded a few times. The CDR3 region is CASSQARGGVYEQYF. The CDR3 DNA follows: TGCGCCAGCAGCCAAGCAAGGGGGGGAGTCTACGAGCAGTACTTC. The chain employs TRBV4-1 and TRBJ2-7; a possible D gene is TRBD2 (7 bases). V lost 1 base and J lost 3, with 13 bases in between. CDR1 and CDR2 from the germline V gene are MGHRA and YSYEKL. The CDR3 sequence is 15 residues long.

This clonotype showed up just a few times. For the CDR3, the DNA is TGTGCCAGCAGTGAAAGGTTCCACTCTGGGGCCAACGTCCTGACTTTC. Translating it yields CASSERFHSGANVLTF. The chain employs TRBV2 and TRBJ2-6; no clear D gene. The germline gives CDR1 SNHLY, CDR2 FYNNEI. The V end was cut by 2 bases, the J end by 0 bases, with 8 bases between. This CDR3 is built from 16 residues.

J is TRBJ2-3 and V is TRBV27, with D possibly being TRBD1 or TRBD2 (5 bases each). CDR1 and CDR2 (germline): MNHEY, SMNVEV (reference sequence). The CDR3 contains 14 residues. Between the trimmed V and J ends, which lost 1 base and 4 bases, there was a span of 9 bases. This chain's CDR3 is CASSLLGRSDTQYF. Written as DNA, the CDR3 is TGTGCCAGCAGTTTATTGGGACGCTCAGATACGCAGTATTTT.

The rearrangement uses TRBV4-1 and TRBJ2-3; 9 bases agree with TRBD2. From germline, CDR1 is MGHRA and CDR2 YSYEKL. This CDR3 comprises 17 residues. Trimming at V came to 3 bases and at J to 2 bases, leaving 9 bases not matched to a gene. The CDR3 here is CASSQVATSGITDTQYF. The DNA of the CDR3 is TGCGCCAGCAGCCAGGTCGCGACTAGCGGAATCACAGATACGCAGTATTTT.

The chain is built from TRBV5-1 and TRBJ2-1; TRBD2 might be the D (6 bases). This CDR3 region has 15 residues. V was cut by 3 bases and J by 6 bases, with 16 bases left in between. The germline V gene has CDR1 SGHRS and CDR2 YFSETQ. CDR3 nucleotide sequence: TGCGCCAGCAGCTCAACGACTAGGACCGCCAATGAGCAGTTCTTC. Translation gives CASSSTTRTANEQFF.

V is TRBV2 and J is TRBJ2-1; 13 bases agree with TRBD2. Germline trimming cut 4 bases from V and 5 bases from J; bases unmatched to any gene: 2. The CDR3 is 15 residues long. Germline CDR1 and CDR2: SNHLY and FYNNEI. In DNA, the CDR3 is TGTGCCAGCAGTGGGACTAGCGGGAGCCACAATGAGCAGTTCTTC. This gives the protein CASSGTSGSHNEQFF.

This chain connects TRBV28 to TRBJ1-4, with D perhaps matching TRBD1 (5 bases). Between the trimmed V and J ends, which lost 9 bases and 7 bases, there was a span of 15 bases. The CDR3 sequence is 13 residues long. Germline loops: CDR1 MDHEN, CDR2 SYDVKM. The CDR3 DNA sequence: TGTGCCAGTGTCTCGGAGAGGGGTGAAAAACTGTTTTTT. Translating it yields CASVSERGEKLFF.

The V call is TRBV4-3, the J call TRBJ2-2; D is unresolved. Trimming took 4 bases from V and 5 from J, leaving 17 bases between them. Germline-derived CDR1 and CDR2 are LGHNA and YSLEER. This CDR3 region has 16 residues. The CDR3 DNA reads TGCGCCAGCAGCCCCCGGGCCAAGTGGTTGACCGGGGAGCTGTTTTTT. Amino acids: CASSPRAKWLTGELFF.

The V and J genes are TRBV7-2 and TRBJ1-2; D uncertain. With 4 bases removed from V and 7 bases from J, the gap between germline ends came to 10 bases. The CDR3 spans 12 residues. The germline V gene encodes CDR1 SGHTA and CDR2 FQGNSA. CDR3 in DNA: TGTGCCAGCAGCTACTGGAAATCTGGCTACACCTTC. Translated, it gives CASSYWKSGYTF.

This chain joins TRBV12-3 or TRBV12-4 and TRBJ1-1, with D hard to call. CDR3 length equals 12 residues. The V and J ends lost 5 bases and 10 bases respectively, with 14 bases between them. This CDR3 reads CASSRGPWGAFF. The CDR3, as DNA: TGTGCCAGCAGTCGTGGGCCATGGGGAGCTTTCTTT.

As concerns this clonotype: One junction end does not reproduce the germline sequence, and a read error may be involved. The CDR3 sequence is CAGSSAGQKQETQYF. In nucleotides, the CDR3 is TGCGCCGGCAGCTCGGCAGGTCAAAAGCAAGAGACCCAGTACTTC. The J gene is TRBJ2-5, the V gene TRBV5-1, with D unresolved. The CDR3 totals 15 residues. Per germline, CDR1 SGHRS and CDR2 YFSETQ.

The gene calls are TRBV6-5 and TRBJ2-3; the match to TRBD1 covers 11 bases. The V gene's germline CDR1 is MNHEY and CDR2 SVGAGI. After removal of 4 bases from V and 4 bases from J, the junction contained 7 bases not matched to a gene. The CDR3 length is 16 residues. The CDR3 here is CASSSHGQGAPDTQYF. For the CDR3, the DNA is TGTGCCAGCAGTTCCCACGGACAGGGGGCTCCAGATACGCAGTATTTT.

V gene TRBV20-1 combines with J gene TRBJ1-1; TRBD1 might be the D (5 bases). V was clipped by 3 bases and J by 4 bases, with 9 bases between them. The CDR3 sequence is 12 residues long. Germline V gene data show CDR1 as DFQATT and CDR2 as SNEGSKA (reference sequence). The CDR3 protein is CSARGVSTEAFF. The CDR3 nucleotides read TGCAGTGCTAGGGGGGTTTCCACTGAAGCTTTCTTT.

The genes are TRBV15 and TRBJ2-5; D call uncertain. Per the germline V gene, CDR1 is LNHNV and CDR2 is YYDKDF (reference sequence). CDR3 size: 13 residues. Trimming pared 0 bases from V and 11 bases from J, leaving 13 bases between. The CDR3 loop is CATSRDLTPEQYF. The CDR3 DNA sequence: TGTGCCACCAGCAGAGATCTAACCCCTGAGCAGTACTTC. The full variable domain, with the rest looked up from reference TRBV15 and TRBJ2-5, is DAMVIQNPRYQVTQFGKPVTLSCSQTLNHNVMYWYQQKSSQAPKLLFHYYDKDFNNEADTPDNFQSRRPNTSFCFLDIRSPGLGDTAMYLCATSRDLTPEQYFGPGTRLLVL.